What follows are 15 T cell receptor beta chains derived from one specimen sequenced in a study of cytomegalovirus exposure and HLA in healthy donors. 60 Vbeta and 13 Jbeta primers were used in PCR. The assay was immunoSEQ multiplex PCR, and TCRdb's table has in-frame clones only and misses some. This sample has 150,000 to 200,000 clones; around 80% occur once, and the top ten carry 4.4%. The source material was PBMCs. The receptors come from a woman under 40 in good health and CMV-seropositive.

The V call is TRBV5-6, the J call TRBJ2-1; 11 positions match TRBD1. CDR1 is SGHDT, CDR2 YYEEEE, per germline. V dropped 3 bases and J dropped 10; count of bases not matched to a gene: 3. The CDR3 covers 13 residues. CDR3 DNA: TGTGCCAGCAGCTGGACAGGGGGCAGGGAGCAGTTCTTC. Translation: CASSWTGGREQFF.

The chain employs TRBV5-1 and TRBJ1-2, with no clear D. The V end lost 0 bases, the J end lost 5 bases, and 8 bases lay between the germline ends. Per germline, CDR1 SGHRS and CDR2 YFSETQ. The CDR3 consists of 13 residues. In nucleotides, the CDR3 is TGCGCCAGCAGCTTGGGGCCGCAGTATGGCTACACCTTC. Its translation: CASSLGPQYGYTF.

The chain joins TRBV6-1 to TRBJ1-1; D remains ambiguous. V lost 8 bases and J lost 7, with 11 bases in between. This CDR3 is built from 11 residues. The germline V gene has CDR1 MNHNS and CDR2 SASEGT. The CDR3 region has the DNA TGTGCCAGCTTCGGAGGTAATGAAGCTTTCTTT. Protein product: CASFGGNEAFF.

This chain uses TRBV29-1 with TRBJ1-1; 8 bases line up with TRBD1. CDR1 is SQVTM, CDR2 ANQGSEA, per germline. V shed 7 bases and J 5 bases; nucleotides not matched to a gene: 6. This CDR3 spans 12 amino acids. In DNA, the CDR3 is TGCAGCGCCGAGACAGGGGATACTGAAGCTTTCTTT. Translating it yields CSAETGDTEAFF.

The V and J genes are TRBV7-9 and TRBJ1-6; 7 bases map to TRBD1. Trimming cost V 5 bases and J 8 bases; bases outside gene matches: 15. The CDR3 runs 17 residues. Germline assignment: CDR1 SEHNR and CDR2 FQNEAQ (reference sequence). CDR3 loop: CASSAHRGQLQDSPLHF. CDR3 bases: TGTGCCAGCAGCGCGCACAGGGGACAACTTCAGGATTCACCCCTCCACTTT.

The rearrangement uses TRBV18 and TRBJ1-6, with unresolved D. CDR3 length: 13 residues. The germline V gene encodes CDR1 KGHSH and CDR2 LQKENI. V was trimmed by 1 base and J by 14 bases, leaving 12 bases between them. The CDR3 sequence: CASSPRESGSLHF. CDR3 bases: TGTGCCAGCTCACCACGGGAGAGTGGTTCCCTCCACTTT.

The sample holds a few counts of this clone. This CDR3 is also generated by other DNA sequences in the sample. The chain combines TRBV9 with TRBJ1-1; D might be TRBD1 (6 bases). The ends were cut back, 2 bases at V and 0 bases at J, with 8 bases in the middle. Per the germline V gene, CDR1 is SGDLS and CDR2 is YYNGEE. CDR3 length: 14 amino acids. The CDR3 DNA reads TGTGCCAGCAGCGTCGGACAGATGAACACTGAAGCTTTCTTT. Its translation: CASSVGQMNTEAFF.

The rearrangement links TRBV6-5 to TRBJ1-6, with TRBD1 identical over 9 bases. CDR1 and CDR2 from the germline V gene are MNHEY and SVGAGI. CDR3 length: 14 amino acids. V gave up 6 bases and J gave up 8 bases; unmatched junction bases: 5. The CDR3, as DNA: TGTGCCAGCAGCTGGACAGGGGACGATTCACCCCTCCACTTT. Translated, it gives CASSWTGDDSPLHF.

The chain combines TRBV7-2 with TRBJ1-2, with a possible D match to TRBD1 (6 bases). The germline V gene has CDR1 SGHTA and CDR2 FQGNSA. V was shortened by 4 bases and J by 4 bases, with 19 bases between the two germline ends. The CDR3 has 16 amino acids. The CDR3 region has the DNA TGTGCCAGCAGCTCTACATCAGGGGCCCCCCTCTATGGCTACACCTTC. Encoded protein: CASSSTSGAPLYGYTF. The complete variable domain, with remaining parts taken from reference TRBV7-2 and TRBJ1-2, reads GAGVSQSPSNKVTEKGKDVELRCDPISGHTALYWYRQSLGQGLEFLIYFQGNSAPDKSGLPSDRFSAERTGGSVSTLTIQRTQQEDSAVYLCASSSTSGAPLYGYTFGSGTRLTVV.

The sample holds one count of this clone. The chain joins TRBV9 to TRBJ2-7; 7 bases align to TRBD1. V lost 4 bases to trimming and J lost 7 bases; unmatched junction nucleotides: 14. This CDR3 spans 15 amino acids. Germline CDR1 is SGDLS and CDR2 is YYNGEE. The CDR3 DNA follows: TGTGCCAGCAGCCCACAGACAGGGTCCGGAAGGGAGCAGTACTTC. As protein: CASSPQTGSGREQYF.

The chain couples TRBV7-2 to TRBJ2-1; weak D call: TRBD2 (7 bases). The CDR3 runs to 13 residues. CDR1 is SGHTA and CDR2 is FQGNSA in the germline V gene. V lost 3 bases to trimming and J lost 9 bases, with 12 bases between them. CDR3 sequence: CASSFPGGLEQFF. The CDR3 DNA is TGTGCCAGCAGCTTCCCCGGGGGGCTTGAGCAGTTCTTC. Together with reference TRBV7-2 and TRBJ2-1, the CDR3 gives the full variable domain: GAGVSQSPSNKVTEKGKDVELRCDPISGHTALYWYRQSLGQGLEFLIYFQGNSAPDKSGLPSDRFSAERTGGSVSTLTIQRTQQEDSAVYLCASSFPGGLEQFFGPGTRLTVL.

The chain joins TRBV2 to TRBJ2-5, with D maybe TRBD2 (6 bases). The CDR3 is 10 amino acids. V lost 7 bases and J 7 bases, leaving 7 bases between the germline ends. Germline V gene lookup returns CDR1 SNHLY and CDR2 FYNNEI. The CDR3, as DNA: TGTGCCAGCATGGGGGGGACCCAGTACTTC. Amino acids: CASMGGTQYF.

The chain combines TRBV15 with TRBJ1-2, with 11 bases lining up with TRBD1. Trimming removed 4 bases from V and 8 bases from J; junction bases left unmatched: 6. Looked up from germline, CDR1 is LNHNV and CDR2 is YYDKDF (reference sequence). This CDR3 is built from 14 residues. The chain's CDR3 is CATSTGTGGLGYTF. CDR3 sequence (DNA): TGTGCCACCAGCACCGGGACAGGGGGTCTGGGCTACACCTTC.

J is TRBJ2-5 and V is TRBV4-3, with 8 bases aligning to TRBD1. V was pared by 0 bases and J by 5 bases, with 8 bases of the junction left unmatched. Germline CDR1 and CDR2: LGHNA and YSLEER. The CDR3 spans 16 residues. The CDR3 DNA sequence: TGCGCCAGCAGCCAAGACAGGGCAGGGGGCTTGGAGACCCAGTACTTC. It encodes CASSQDRAGGLETQYF.

The J gene is TRBJ1-4, the V gene TRBV7-8; 9 bases align to TRBD1. This CDR3 contains 14 residues. The germline V gene encodes CDR1 SGHVS and CDR2 FQNEAQ. The ends lost 6 bases at V and 8 bases at J; junction bases unmatched: 7. CDR3 residues: CASSEQGAGEKLFF. The CDR3 DNA sequence: TGTGCCAGCAGTGAACAGGGGGCGGGCGAAAAACTGTTTTTT. The full variable domain, completed using reference TRBV7-8 and TRBJ1-4, is GAGVSQSPRYKVAKRGQDVALRCDPISGHVSLFWYQQALGQGPEFLTYFQNEAQLDKSGLPSDRFFAERPEGSVSTLKIQRTQQEDSAVYLCASSEQGAGEKLFFGSGTQLSVL.